This paragraph covers one TCR beta chain sequence. This sample is drawn from a study of shared clonotypes between healthy human individuals. Repertoires were generated with immunoSEQ multiplex PCR, while TCRdb's copy carries only in-frame clones and drops some. Here the sample spans about 2.4 million clones, around 94% being singletons. Source material: naive CD4+ T cells sorted from blood. The subset: CD45RA+ positively selected. The origin of this receptor is a man aged 18-30 years in good health.

The CDR3: CASSFLDRPTYEQYF. Written as DNA, the CDR3 is TGTGCCAGCAGTTTTTTGGACAGACCTACCTACGAGCAGTACTTC. V is TRBV27 and J is TRBJ2-7; tentative D call: TRBD1 (6 bases). The length of the CDR3 is 15 residues. CDR1 is MNHEY and CDR2 is SMNVEV in the germline V gene (reference sequence). Trimming took off 3 bases at V and 2 bases at J, with 14 bases between the two ends.